This T cell receptor (beta chain) was recorded in a study of blood T cell repertoires in COVID-19. Overall study context: Samples taken during acute and convalescent COVID-19 were collected in the United States, Italy and Spain. T cells, B-cell-depleted T cells, or PBMCs supplied cDNA or gDNA.

Participants spanned ages roughly 18 to 90 years and resided in 20 to 30 US areas. Grouping used clinical history reported by participants in a survey and questionnaire. Measured with immunoSEQ multiplex PCR; TCRdb has only the in-frame clones, and not every one. Among 300,000 to 400,000 clones listed, approximately 83% were seen once. This CDR3 is built from 12 residues. With 5 bases removed from V and 11 bases from J, the gap between germline ends came to 15 bases. In germline, CDR1 is SGHTA, CDR2 FQGNSA. Sample: PBMCs or T cells enriched from blood (not recorded which). The gene calls are TRBV7-2 and TRBJ1-1, with D tentatively TRBD1 (5 bases). This TCR was recovered from a woman in her 40s with acute COVID-19. The CDR3 DNA reads as TGTGCCAGCAGCCCGAGGACAATTTCCGCTTTCTTT. Its protein product is CASSPRTISAFF.